This T cell receptor beta chain was retrieved from a study of blood T cell repertoires in COVID-19 (dated by TCRdb to 2020 to 2022). Describing the broader study: Samples covering the acute and convalescent phases of COVID-19 were provided by collaborators in the United States, Italy and Spain. Samples were obtained from the ongoing ImmuneRACE study (first 160 participants) and from some 1,200 subjects provided by 6 global collaborators. The dataset comprised deeply sampled blood TCRbeta repertoires from subjects exposed to, actively infected with, or recovered from COVID-19. Where available, HLA class I and class II types were taken from metadata supplied by the sample provider and were not determined by assay-based typing. The material from the prospective study consisted of cDNA or gDNA derived from T cells, B-cell-depleted T cells, or PBMCs. Nearly every sample came with metadata listing a de-identified subject ID, COVID-19 status, age in years and sex. The repertoires were released in a freely available public database meant as a resource for research on the immune response to SARS-CoV-2.

Enrolling through a virtual design, the prospective study's participants ranged in age from roughly 18 to 89 years and lived across 24 United States geographic areas. In the prospective study, cohorts were assigned on the basis of participant-reported clinical history obtained from a screening survey and a study questionnaire. Exposed participants were defined as having been in contact with someone with a PCR-confirmed or clinician-diagnosed COVID-19 case within 2 weeks of study entry. Each participant in the prospective study had whole blood, serum and a nasopharyngeal or oropharyngeal swab collected by mobile phlebotomists. Over an approximately 2-month period, participants in the prospective study had the option of providing additional blood draws and questionnaires. Prospective study blood samples were shipped either frozen or at room temperature before DNA extraction. Paper-wide results and their limitations: Clinical and demographic metadata were provided uncurated, with the amount varying by source and participant.

As concerns this clone: No cognate antigen has been identified for it. Base qualities are not recorded, but no much larger clone differs from it by a single base.

The immunoSEQ Assay, a bias-controlled multiplex PCR, was used to amplify TCRbeta CDR3 regions from genomic DNA. In the paper's pipeline: Within the assay, amplification of reference gene primers was used to estimate how many nucleated cells each sample contained. To quantify the absolute abundance of each unique TCRbeta CDR3 rearrangement, sequence reads were collapsed and filtered. For each sample, productive Simpson clonality was calculated as the square root of Simpson's diversity index across productive rearrangements. The source is immuneACCESS, and TCRdb retained only in-frame sequences with V and J called. Part of the clones is not carried over; for the studies checked, unresolved V genes explain less than half of this, and the remainder is unexplained. D and trimming were read from the DNA, whereas the V and J calls and clone size are those reported in that table. The sample table shows 350,000 or so clones, and almost 90% are seen once. The top ten hold 0.95% to 1.1% of the sample.

Measured from the cysteine to the phenylalanine, the CDR3 is 15 residues long. Solely the CDR3 DNA is kept, with 45 bases framed from the first base. V and J lose 1 base and 3 bases, and a span of 10 bases separates them. CDR1 and CDR2, per the germline V gene (reference sequence), are SEHNR and FQNEAQ. Recombination connected TRBV7-9 to TRBJ2-4; TRBD1 could be the D gene, as 6 bases match. The sequenced sample was PBMCs or T cells enriched from blood (not recorded which). This clonotype originated in a woman in her twenties or thirties who had been exposed to COVID-19. The DNA reads TGTGCCAGCAGCTTAGAATGGGGGCGCAAAAACATTCAGTACTTC. Translated, it reads CASSLEWGRKNIQYF.